What follows are 23 T cell receptor beta chains derived from one specimen sequenced in a study of blood T cell repertoires in COVID-19. The assay was immunoSEQ multiplex PCR, and TCRdb's table has in-frame clones only and misses some. The sample gives some 120,000 clones, roughly three quarters of which show up once; 6.5% to 9% is in the top ten. The sequenced sample was peripheral blood. The receptors here all came from a human donor in a cohort sampled during active COVID-19.

This sequence joins TRBV4-2 and TRBJ2-5, with 13 positions matching TRBD2. The germline V gene encodes CDR1 LGHNA and CDR2 YNFKEQ. Germline trimming cut 1 base from V and 4 bases from J; bases unmatched to any gene: 12. The CDR3 runs to 19 residues. DNA of the CDR3: TGTGCCAGCAGCCAAGGTGGGACTAGCGGGGACCTTGGGGGAGAGACCCAGTACTTC. Translation: CASSQGGTSGDLGGETQYF.

The chain couples TRBV27 to TRBJ1-2, with 10 bases that match TRBD1. Germline CDR1 and CDR2: MNHEY and SMNVEV (reference sequence). Losses at the gene ends were 2 bases for V and 8 bases for J; bases not matched to a gene: 11. The CDR3 has 16 amino acids. The CDR3 DNA is TGTGCCAGCAGTTTAATTCCGGGACAGGGGACGTACGGCTACACCTTC. This encodes CASSLIPGQGTYGYTF.

The V gene is TRBV6-5, the J gene TRBJ2-7, with 8 bases matching TRBD1. Per the germline V gene, CDR1 is MNHEY and CDR2 is SVGAGI. The CDR3 has 15 residues. The ends lost 2 bases at V and 5 bases at J; junction bases unmatched: 8. CDR3 loop: CASSYGTGPLNEQYF. CDR3 DNA sequence: TGTGCCAGCAGTTACGGGACAGGTCCTTTGAACGAGCAGTACTTC.

This chain connects TRBV19 to TRBJ2-7; 7 bases agree with TRBD2. CDR3 length equals 14 residues. The ends lost 2 bases at V and 7 bases at J; junction bases unmatched: 8. CDR1 is LNHDA, CDR2 SQIVND, per germline (reference sequence). The CDR3 protein is CASSISGARQEQYF. The CDR3 DNA reads TGTGCCAGTAGTATAAGCGGGGCCAGGCAGGAGCAGTACTTC.

The chain joins TRBV30 to TRBJ1-1; 10 bases align to TRBD1. This CDR3 has 17 residues. CDR1 and CDR2 (germline): GTSNPN, SVGIG (reference sequence). V lost 1 base and J lost 3; bases outside the gene matches: 11. The CDR3, as DNA: TGTGCCTGGAGTGATCCGGGACAGGGGTATGTGGACACTGAAGCTTTCTTT. Translated, it gives CAWSDPGQGYVDTEAFF.

The V call is TRBV6-5, the J call TRBJ1-5; 7 nucleotides line up with TRBD1. Germline-derived CDR1 and CDR2 are MNHEY and SVGAGI. The junction had 4 bases not matched to a gene; V was cut back by 0 bases and J by 8 bases. The CDR3 runs to 14 residues. The CDR3 DNA reads TGTGCCAGCAGTTACTCGTCAGGACAGGAGCCCCAGCATTTT. As protein: CASSYSSGQEPQHF.

This chain links TRBV30 with TRBJ2-7; 12 nucleotides align to TRBD2. This CDR3 contains 17 residues. Germline V CDR1 and CDR2: GTSNPN, SVGIG (reference sequence). V was pared by 2 bases and J by 7 bases, with 15 bases of the junction left unmatched. This CDR3 is CAWSHPPPSGGAGEQYF. CDR3 coding DNA: TGTGCCTGGAGTCACCCGCCCCCTAGCGGGGGGGCAGGGGAGCAGTACTTC.

V gene TRBV7-3 combines with J gene TRBJ1-1; D is perhaps TRBD1 (5 bases). This CDR3 has 13 residues. Per germline, CDR1 SGHTA and CDR2 FQGTGA. V was cut by 5 bases and J by 4 bases, with 11 bases left in between. CDR3 nucleotides: TGTGCCAGCAGCCTTTCAAGGGGCACTGAAGCTTTCTTT. Its protein is CASSLSRGTEAFF.

The chain employs TRBV18 and TRBJ2-7; weak D call: TRBD1 (6 bases). V lost 2 bases, J lost 3 bases, and 14 bases lay in between. CDR3 length: 15 residues. In germline, CDR1 is KGHSH, CDR2 LQKENI. CDR3 amino acids: CASSPGGTNFYEQYF. The CDR3 region has the DNA TGTGCCAGCTCACCAGGTGGGACAAACTTCTACGAGCAGTACTTC.

This rearrangement joins TRBV13 to TRBJ2-3, with no clear D. V was clipped by 0 bases and J by 2 bases, with 3 bases between them. The CDR3 spans 13 residues. The germline CDR1 and CDR2 sequences are PRHDT and FYEKMQ (reference sequence). CDR3 in amino acids: CASSLGYTDTQYF. The CDR3 DNA reads as TGTGCCAGCAGCTTAGGATACACAGATACGCAGTATTTT.

J is TRBJ2-7 and V is TRBV10-3, with 7 bases that match TRBD1. J lost 5 bases, V lost 5 bases, and 9 bases had no gene match. This CDR3 has 14 amino acids. Germline lookup yields CDR1 ENHRY and CDR2 SYGVKD. DNA for the CDR3: TGTGCCATCAGTCCCGGGACAGAGCCCAACGAGCAGTACTTC. Translating gives CAISPGTEPNEQYF.

The rearrangement joins TRBV5-6 to TRBJ1-1; the D is unclear. Germline loops: CDR1 SGHDT, CDR2 YYEEEE. This CDR3 has 14 residues. The V gene lost 6 bases and the J gene lost 8 bases, with 20 bases spanning the gap. The CDR3 DNA follows: TGTGCCAGCATCAACGACGGGAGTCTGGGGGAAGCTTTCTTT. This translates into CASINDGSLGEAFF.

The gene calls are TRBV3-1 (or the pseudogene TRBV3-2) and TRBJ1-6; D is unresolved. V was trimmed by 3 bases and J by 8 bases, leaving 5 bases between them. The CDR3 runs 12 residues. Germline V gene lookup returns CDR1 LGHDT and CDR2 YNNKEL (reference sequence). The CDR3 protein is CASSHSDSPLHF. The CDR3 coding sequence is TGTGCCAGCAGCCACAGCGATTCACCCCTCCACTTT.

This clone has only one observation. The genes are TRBV3-1 (or the pseudogene TRBV3-2) and TRBJ1-1; D perhaps matches TRBD1 (6 bases). The CDR3 consists of 11 residues. CDR1 and CDR2 from the germline V gene are LGHDT and YNNKEL (reference sequence). V lost 4 bases and J 11 bases, leaving 11 bases between the germline ends. The CDR3 sequence is CASSLGGEAFF. CDR3 DNA: TGTGCCAGCAGCCTTGGGGGCGAGGCTTTCTTT.

The chain is built from TRBV5-6 and TRBJ2-3, with D tentatively TRBD1 (5 bases). V was pared by 4 bases and J by 5 bases, with 14 bases between. Germline CDR1 SGHDT, CDR2 YYEEEE. The length of the CDR3 is 14 residues. Here the CDR3 DNA reads TGTGCCAGCAGCCATAGGGGTCAGGGAGATACGCAGTATTTT. The encoded protein is CASSHRGQGDTQYF.

In DNA, the CDR3 is TGTGCCAGCAGCGTAGCTGGCAGGGGGGCTGGGGCCAACGTCCTGACTTTC. Protein product: CASSVAGRGAGANVLTF. The chain carries TRBV9 and TRBJ2-6; D perhaps matches TRBD1 (7 bases). This CDR3 has 17 amino acids. Trimming stripped 0 bases from V and 2 bases from J, with 12 bases between. Germline CDR1 SGDLS, CDR2 YYNGEE.

The chain uses TRBV28 and TRBJ2-7; D is unclear. The CDR3 runs to 12 residues. Germline V lookup: CDR1 MDHEN, CDR2 SYDVKM. Trimming took off 5 bases at V and 3 bases at J, with 8 bases between the two ends. The CDR3 DNA is TGTGCCAGCAGTCCCGAGGACTACGAGCAGTACTTC. Amino acid sequence: CASSPEDYEQYF.

The genes are TRBV27 and TRBJ2-7; possible D gene TRBD1, 5 bases. The CDR3 is made up of 13 amino acids. Per germline, CDR1 MNHEY and CDR2 SMNVEV (reference sequence). V was trimmed by 3 bases and J by 1 base, leaving 7 bases between them. The CDR3 DNA follows: TGTGCCAGCAGTTTGAAGGGGTCCTACGAGCAGTACTTC. This codes for CASSLKGSYEQYF.

This clone was observed once. V is TRBV5-4 and J is TRBJ2-7; TRBD1 matches at 8 bases. Germline CDR1 SGHNT, CDR2 YYREEE (reference sequence). The CDR3 sequence is 15 residues long. V gave up 4 bases and J gave up 2 bases; unmatched junction bases: 8. The CDR3 nucleotides read TGTGCCAGCAGCCTACAGGACAGGGCGGCCTACGAGCAGTACTTC. Protein sequence: CASSLQDRAAYEQYF.

The V call is TRBV7-9, the J call TRBJ2-3, with 11 bases matching TRBD2. CDR3 length: 16 amino acids. V lost 5 bases to trimming and J lost 3 bases; unmatched junction nucleotides: 7. Germline values: CDR1 SEHNR, CDR2 FQNEAQ (reference sequence). The CDR3 protein is CASSVLAGVGTDTQYF. The CDR3 DNA reads as TGTGCCAGCAGCGTACTAGCGGGAGTGGGTACAGATACGCAGTATTTT.

The count of this clone is one. V gene TRBV11-2 combines with J gene TRBJ2-7; 8 bases match TRBD1. The CDR3 totals 13 residues. V dropped 3 bases and J dropped 4; count of bases not matched to a gene: 2. Germline assignment: CDR1 SGHAT and CDR2 FQNNGV. DNA of the CDR3: TGTGCCAGCAGCTTGGACAGGGTGTACGAGCAGTACTTC. It translates to CASSLDRVYEQYF.

This clone was counted only a few times. This chain uses TRBV28 with TRBJ2-7; TRBD1 is a possible D gene (5 bases). The germline V and J ends were trimmed by 3 bases and 9 bases, with 12 bases remaining between them. Germline V gene sequence: CDR1 MDHEN, CDR2 SYDVKM. There are 12 residues in the CDR3. The CDR3 region is CASSFGAGWQYF. In DNA, the CDR3 is TGTGCCAGCAGTTTTGGGGCAGGGTGGCAGTACTTC.

The sample holds a few counts of this clone. The V gene is TRBV2, the J gene TRBJ1-3; D not certain. Germline lookup yields CDR1 SNHLY and CDR2 FYNNEI. V dropped 7 bases and J dropped 2 bases, with 15 bases sitting between them. The CDR3 has 15 residues. This CDR3 is CASMANPGAGNTIYF. CDR3 DNA: TGTGCCAGCATGGCAAACCCCGGGGCTGGAAACACCATATATTTT. Full variable domain (remainder filled in from reference TRBV2 and TRBJ1-3): EPEVTQTPSHQVTQMGQEVILRCVPISNHLYFYWYRQILGQKVEFLVSFYNNEISEKSEIFDDQFSVERPDGSNFTLKIRSTKLEDSAMYFCASMANPGAGNTIYFGEGSWLTVV.